This T cell receptor (beta chain) was retrieved from a study of shared clonotypes between healthy human individuals. CD8 cells classed as naive were CD45RO-negative and positively selected for CCR7, excluding terminally differentiated effector memory CD45RA+ cells. General study results and limits: Memory subsets generally showed lower estimated richness than naive subsets. Rarefaction revealed incomplete sorted-subset sequencing despite large depth. Investigators collected only blood, and repertoires in tissues likely differ.

The CDR3 sequence is 14 residues long. J was trimmed by 5 bases and V by 4 bases; bases with no gene match: 7. CDR1 SGHNT and CDR2 YYREEE come from the germline V gene (reference sequence). Of note for this clone: Its antigen remains unidentified.

Measured with immunoSEQ multiplex PCR; TCRdb has only the in-frame clones, and not every one. The sample comprises 650,000 to 800,000 clones, about 91% of which are singletons, and 24% rests with the top ten. The material sequenced was naive CD8+ T cells sorted from blood. This TCR came from a young man in good health. The J gene is TRBJ2-3, the V gene TRBV5-4, with 7 bases matching TRBD2. The CDR3 DNA reads as TGTGCCAGCAGCGAGCGGGATCGGGAAGATACGCAGTATTTT. Translation: CASSERDREDTQYF.